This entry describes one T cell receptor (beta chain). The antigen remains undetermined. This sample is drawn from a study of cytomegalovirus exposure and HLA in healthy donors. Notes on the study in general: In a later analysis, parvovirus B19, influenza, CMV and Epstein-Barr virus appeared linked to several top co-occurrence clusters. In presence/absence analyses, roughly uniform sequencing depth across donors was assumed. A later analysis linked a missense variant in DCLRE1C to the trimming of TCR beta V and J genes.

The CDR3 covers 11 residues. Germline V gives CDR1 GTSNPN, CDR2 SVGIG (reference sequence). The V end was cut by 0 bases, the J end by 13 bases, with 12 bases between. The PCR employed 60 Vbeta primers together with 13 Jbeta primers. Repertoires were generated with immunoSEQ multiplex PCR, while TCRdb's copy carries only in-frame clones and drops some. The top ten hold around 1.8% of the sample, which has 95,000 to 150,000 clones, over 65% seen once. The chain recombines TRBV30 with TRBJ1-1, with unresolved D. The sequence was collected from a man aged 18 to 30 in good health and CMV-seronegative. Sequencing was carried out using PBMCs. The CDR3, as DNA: TGTGCCTGGAGTGTACGGGGTCGAAGTTTCTTT. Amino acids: CAWSVRGRSFF.